The clone carrying this T cell receptor beta chain was recorded many times. TCRdb re-called the 5' RACE reads through MiXCR, storing one row per CDR3 protein. The sample has some 120,000 distinct CDR3 sequences; roughly 15% are singletons. Trimming left V 7 bases short and J 5 bases short, with 9 bases between. The CDR3 spans 12 residues. This specimen belongs to a study of T-cell memory formation after mild COVID-19. The sequenced sample was PBMCs or a T cell subset sorted from them (not recorded which). The TCR comes from an adult woman who had mild COVID-19 (a few samples of this study predate the infection). Cell type and time point are not known. This chain uses TRBV12-3 or TRBV12-4 with TRBJ2-1; D perhaps matches TRBD2 (5 bases). As DNA, the CDR3 is TGTGCCAGCACCCTGCGGGACAATGAGCAGTTCTTC. It is translated as CASTLRDNEQFF.